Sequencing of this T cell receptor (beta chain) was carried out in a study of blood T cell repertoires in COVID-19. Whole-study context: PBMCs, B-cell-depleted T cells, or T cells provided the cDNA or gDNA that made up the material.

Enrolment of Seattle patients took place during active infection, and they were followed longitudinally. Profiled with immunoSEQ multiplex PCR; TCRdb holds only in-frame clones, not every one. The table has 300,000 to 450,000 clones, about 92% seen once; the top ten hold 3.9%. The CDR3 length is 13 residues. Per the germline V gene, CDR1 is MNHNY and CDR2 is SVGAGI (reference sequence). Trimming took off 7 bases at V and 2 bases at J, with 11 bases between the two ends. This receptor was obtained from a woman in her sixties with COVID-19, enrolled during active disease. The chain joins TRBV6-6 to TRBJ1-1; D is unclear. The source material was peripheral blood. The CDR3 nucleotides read TGTGCCAGCACCCTCGGTTACAACACTGAAGCTTTCTTT. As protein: CASTLGYNTEAFF.